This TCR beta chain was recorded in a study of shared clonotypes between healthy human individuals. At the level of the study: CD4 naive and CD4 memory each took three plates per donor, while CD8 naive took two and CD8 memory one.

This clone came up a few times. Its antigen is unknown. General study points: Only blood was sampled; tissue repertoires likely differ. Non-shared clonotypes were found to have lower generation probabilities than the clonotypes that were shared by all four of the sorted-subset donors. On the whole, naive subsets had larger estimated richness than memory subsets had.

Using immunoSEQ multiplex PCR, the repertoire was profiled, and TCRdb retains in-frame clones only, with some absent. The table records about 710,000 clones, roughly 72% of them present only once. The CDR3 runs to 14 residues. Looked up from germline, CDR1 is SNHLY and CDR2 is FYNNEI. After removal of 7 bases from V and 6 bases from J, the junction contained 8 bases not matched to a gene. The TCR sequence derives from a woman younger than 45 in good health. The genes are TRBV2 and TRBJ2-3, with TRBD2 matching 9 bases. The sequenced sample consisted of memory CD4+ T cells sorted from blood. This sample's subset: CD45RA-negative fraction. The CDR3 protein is CASKAGGWGDTQYF. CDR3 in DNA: TGTGCCAGCAAGGCGGGAGGGTGGGGGGATACGCAGTATTTT.